The TCR beta chain described here comes from a study of blood T cell repertoires in COVID-19. CDR1 is MNHEY and CDR2 is SVGAGI in the germline V gene. This CDR3 contains 11 residues. Trimming took 5 bases from V and 9 from J, leaving 5 bases between them. How the authors handled the data: Reference gene primer amplification in the assay estimated nucleated cell counts. Assay used: immunoSEQ multiplex PCR; TCRdb lists only in-frame clones, some missing. The DNA gave D and trimming, while V, J and clone size come from that table. The profile shows about 160,000 clones, 84% of them singletons. This clonotype was sampled from a man between 65 and 85 years old with acute or convalescent COVID-19. Sequencing was carried out using peripheral blood. The chain couples TRBV6-5 to TRBJ2-6; D is unclear. The CDR3 sequence is CASSPRNVLTF. CDR3 in DNA: TGTGCCAGCAGTCCCCGCAACGTCCTGACTTTC.